Below, one T cell receptor (beta chain) is given with its context. Its specificity is not known. The data are from a study of regulatory T cells in long-lasting Graves disease. According to the study, TCR beta libraries were built with iRepertoire HTBI primers and CDR3-region Arm-PCR. TCRdb reanalysed the multiplex PCR reads using MiXCR and keeps one entry per CDR3 protein. The data hold 400,000 to 500,000 distinct CDR3 sequences, with under 25% observed a single time. Sample time point: persistent/refractory GD, antithyroid drugs over 5 years with positive TRAb. PBMCs provided the RNA from which the TCR library was made. There are 17 residues in the CDR3. Trimming removed 0 bases at V and 0 bases at J, with 11 bases between. CDR1 SGHDN and CDR2 FVKESK come from the germline V gene. Broader study findings: Persistent patients had a count of shared public clonotypes (2,741) that exceeded that of new patients (about 970). Researchers reported studying only peripheral blood, not thyroid tissue. Accuracy was perhaps lowered by the small sample size. Favored usage of TRBV28, TRBJ1-2 and TRBJ2-5 was recorded in persistent disease.

The V gene is TRBV14, the J gene TRBJ2-2; tentative D call: TRBD1 (6 bases). This TCR was sampled from a female donor with Graves disease. Here the sequenced sample was peripheral blood mononuclear cells (PBMCs), taken when the disease was refractory, from a patient treated with antithyroid drugs. CDR3 DNA sequence: TGTGCCAGCAGCCAAGACGGTTACAGGGCGAACACCGGGGAGCTGTTTTTT. It codes for CASSQDGYRANTGELFF.